These 27 T cell receptor beta chains share one sample of origin, sequenced in a study of CXCR4 blockade with PD-1 therapy in pancreatic cancer. TCRdb's copy holds only in-frame clones and misses some; the assay was immunoSEQ multiplex PCR. The sample has approximately 17,000 clones; over 60% are singletons. The sample consisted of tumor tissue. The receptors stem from a human donor with pancreatic ductal adenocarcinoma.

The chain has TRBV29-1 and TRBJ2-3; TRBD2 matches at 14 bases. Germline V lookup: CDR1 SQVTM, CDR2 ANQGSEA. This CDR3 is built from 16 residues. Trimming at V came to 8 bases and at J to 5 bases, leaving 12 bases not matched to a gene. CDR3 residues: CSIWEGLAGVGDTQYF. The CDR3 DNA sequence: TGCAGCATATGGGAGGGACTAGCGGGAGTAGGAGATACGCAGTATTTT.

This sequence joins TRBV18 and TRBJ1-1, with D maybe TRBD1 (5 bases). The length of the CDR3 is 15 residues. CDR1 KGHSH and CDR2 LQKENI come from the germline V gene. V was clipped by 5 bases and J by 1 base, with 14 bases between them. CDR3 bases: TGTGCCAGCTCATCAACGGGGGAGAGGAACACTGAAGCTTTCTTT. The encoded protein is CASSSTGERNTEAFF.

This clone was found a few times. The genes are TRBV14 and TRBJ2-2; 7 bases map to TRBD1. The CDR3 sequence is 16 residues long. Germline V lookup: CDR1 SGHDN, CDR2 FVKESK. V dropped 1 base and J dropped 2; count of bases not matched to a gene: 4. The DNA of the CDR3 is TGTGCCAGCAGCCAAGTTGGGACAGAAAACACCGGGGAGCTGTTTTTT. It yields the protein CASSQVGTENTGELFF.

This clone was recorded a few times. V is TRBV10-3 and J is TRBJ2-1, with 11 bases aligning to TRBD2. This CDR3 has 16 amino acids. The V gene's germline CDR1 is ENHRY and CDR2 SYGVKD. The J segment lost 3 bases and the V segment lost 2 bases, leaving 3 bases of the junction unmatched. This CDR3 reads CAISETSGRVYNEQFF. The CDR3 DNA is TGTGCCATCAGTGAGACTAGCGGGAGAGTCTACAATGAGCAGTTCTTC.

V gene TRBV29-1 combines with J gene TRBJ1-4; D may be TRBD1 (5 bases). Germline lookup yields CDR1 SQVTM and CDR2 ANQGSEA. The CDR3 totals 12 residues. Trimming shortened V by 4 bases and J by 4 bases, and 7 bases separated the two germline ends. In DNA, the CDR3 is TGCAGCGTTGGGAGGGGTAATGAAAAACTGTTTTTT. It yields the protein CSVGRGNEKLFF.

The CDR3 spells CASSWTSGRDTQYF. CDR3 bases: TGTGCCAGCAGTTGGACTAGCGGGAGGGATACGCAGTATTTT. V and J are TRBV28 and TRBJ2-3; TRBD2 matches at 14 bases. Trimming at V came to 4 bases and at J to 6 bases, leaving 0 bases not matched to a gene. This CDR3 has 14 amino acids. Germline V lookup: CDR1 MDHEN, CDR2 SYDVKM.

The gene calls are TRBV30 and TRBJ2-7; a weak D match, TRBD2 (5 bases). Per the germline V gene, CDR1 is GTSNPN and CDR2 is SVGIG (reference sequence). V lost 3 bases and J lost 0, with 9 bases in between. This CDR3 region has 13 residues. DNA for the CDR3: TGTGCCTGGAGACGGGGTCGCTCCTACGAGCAGTACTTC. Its protein product is CAWRRGRSYEQYF.

The chain links TRBV28 to TRBJ1-2; D is perhaps TRBD1 (5 bases). CDR3 length: 15 residues. Trimming took off 2 bases at V and 5 bases at J, with 15 bases between the two ends. Germline V gene sequence: CDR1 MDHEN, CDR2 SYDVKM. The CDR3, as DNA: TGTGCCAGCAGTTTAAGCGACGGGACGCTTTATGGCTACACCTTC. Translating gives CASSLSDGTLYGYTF.

The chain uses TRBV1 and TRBJ1-3; TRBD1 is the table's D call, not checked against the DNA. TRBV1 constitutes a pseudogene. The CDR3 sequence is 17 residues long. CDR3 DNA sequence: TGCGCCAGCAGCCAAGACCGAGGACAGGGGACTGGAAACACCATATATTTT. This sequence encodes CASSQDRGQGTGNTIYF.

V is TRBV19 and J is TRBJ1-2; D not resolved. V was cut by 1 base and J by 1 base, with 10 bases left in between. From germline, CDR1 is LNHDA and CDR2 SQIVND (reference sequence). The CDR3 runs 15 residues. DNA of the CDR3: TGTGCCAGTAGTATAGGAAGGCCGGTTAACTATGGCTACACCTTC. Its translation: CASSIGRPVNYGYTF.

This clone occurred once. The rearrangement links TRBV15 to TRBJ2-1, with 12 positions matching TRBD2. V lost 3 bases and J lost 5; bases outside the gene matches: 2. The CDR3 runs 15 residues. Germline loops: CDR1 LNHNV, CDR2 YYDKDF (reference sequence). The CDR3 loop is CATSRRLAGDNEQFF. The CDR3 DNA reads as TGTGCCACCAGCAGGAGACTAGCGGGAGACAATGAGCAGTTCTTC.

V usage is TRBV6-7 and J usage is TRBJ2-1; 8 nucleotides match TRBD2. TRBV6-7 is an ORF for which the function is uncertain. The length of the CDR3 is 15 residues. V shed 6 bases, J shed 4 bases, and the junction held 8 bases outside the gene matches. CDR3 region: CASSPPLAVYNEQFF. CDR3 coding DNA: TGTGCCAGCAGCCCCCCACTAGCGGTATACAATGAGCAGTTCTTC.

The chain recombines TRBV29-1 with TRBJ2-1; D is perhaps TRBD1 (6 bases). The V gene's germline CDR1 is SQVTM and CDR2 ANQGSEA. The CDR3 loop spans 15 amino acids. Trimming removed 1 base from V and 5 bases from J, with 15 bases in between. The CDR3 is CSVEGLRTEDNEQFF. The CDR3 nucleotides read TGCAGCGTTGAAGGACTGAGGACAGAGGACAATGAGCAGTTCTTC.

The chain links TRBV18 to TRBJ2-7, with 7 bases that match TRBD1. V shed 3 bases, J shed 3 bases, and the junction held 5 bases outside the gene matches. The germline V gene encodes CDR1 KGHSH and CDR2 LQKENI. The CDR3 is made up of 14 amino acids. CDR3 in DNA: TGTGCCAGCTCACCGAGACAGGGAATCTACGAGCAGTACTTC. Translation: CASSPRQGIYEQYF. The full variable domain, in which reference TRBV18 and TRBJ2-7 provide the parts outside the CDR3, is NAGVMQNPRHLVRRRGQEARLRCSPMKGHSHVYWYRQLPEEGLKFMVYLQKENIIDESGMPKERFSAEFPKEGPSILRIQQVVRGDSAAYFCASSPRQGIYEQYFGPGTRLTVT.

The V call is TRBV23-1, the J call TRBJ1-2; tentatively, D is TRBD1 (5 bases). TRBV23-1 carries the ORF label, with uncertain function. Trimming removed 6 bases at V and 4 bases at J, with 15 bases between. The CDR3 runs 14 residues. CDR3 DNA: TGCGCCAGCAGCCTCGACAGCGACGTCTATGGCTACACCTTC. It encodes CASSLDSDVYGYTF.

The chain couples TRBV18 to TRBJ2-1; 11 bases map to TRBD2. Trimming removed 2 bases from V and 7 bases from J; junction bases left unmatched: 4. The CDR3 runs to 15 residues. Germline CDR1 is KGHSH and CDR2 is LQKENI. The CDR3 DNA reads as TGTGCCAGCTCACCATGGGCTAGCGGGAGGAATGAGCAGTTCTTC. It yields the protein CASSPWASGRNEQFF.

The rearrangement uses TRBV15 and TRBJ2-1; 9 bases match TRBD2. The V and J ends lost 3 bases and 7 bases, in that order; junction bases with no gene match: 10. Germline assignment: CDR1 LNHNV and CDR2 YYDKDF (reference sequence). The CDR3 extends over 16 amino acids. The CDR3 bases are TGTGCCACCAGCAGCGGTAGCGGGAGAGGTTGGAATGAGCAGTTCTTC. As protein: CATSSGSGRGWNEQFF. The full variable domain, its missing parts supplied by reference TRBV15 and TRBJ2-1, is DAMVIQNPRYQVTQFGKPVTLSCSQTLNHNVMYWYQQKSSQAPKLLFHYYDKDFNNEADTPDNFQSRRPNTSFCFLDIRSPGLGDTAMYLCATSSGSGRGWNEQFFGPGTRLTVL.

The chain employs TRBV30 and TRBJ1-1, with a tentative D call TRBD1 (6 bases). Trimming removed 0 bases from V and 4 bases from J, with 12 bases in between. The germline CDR1 and CDR2 sequences are GTSNPN and SVGIG (reference sequence). The CDR3 runs to 14 residues. CDR3 DNA: TGTGCCTGGAGTGTTGGGGGGCTTGGCACTGAAGCTTTCTTT. It translates to CAWSVGGLGTEAFF.

J is TRBJ2-1 and V is TRBV29-1, with 8 bases aligning to TRBD1. CDR1 and CDR2 (germline): SQVTM, ANQGSEA. This CDR3 region has 13 residues. The V segment lost 7 bases and the J segment 0 bases; nucleotides outside the gene matches: 2. This chain's CDR3 is CSGDRGSYNEQFF. The CDR3 DNA reads as TGCAGCGGCGACAGGGGCTCCTACAATGAGCAGTTCTTC.

V gene TRBV28 combines with J gene TRBJ1-2; D is undetermined. Trimming left V 3 bases short and J 6 bases short, with 14 bases between. The CDR3 covers 14 residues. CDR1 MDHEN and CDR2 SYDVKM come from the germline V gene. The CDR3 DNA follows: TGTGCCAGCAGTTTGAATAGGCTGGAAGATGGCTACACCTTC. Translating gives CASSLNRLEDGYTF.

This chain connects TRBV14 to TRBJ2-7; 7 bases line up with TRBD2. Germline V lookup: CDR1 SGHDN, CDR2 FVKESK. There are 13 residues in the CDR3. With 4 bases clipped from V and 2 bases from J, the junction kept 2 bases outside the gene matches. CDR3 DNA sequence: TGTGCCAGCAGCCCAGCGGGGCCCTACGAGCAGTACTTC. This codes for CASSPAGPYEQYF.

The table lists this clone with a few counts. The chain couples TRBV11-3 to TRBJ2-1, with D perhaps assigned TRBD1 or TRBD2 (5 bases each). Germline V gene data show CDR1 as SGHNT and CDR2 as YENEEA. V was trimmed by 5 bases and J by 11 bases, leaving 22 bases between them. The CDR3 has 15 amino acids. The CDR3 DNA follows: TGTGCCAGCAGCATCCCCGGGACGAGCGGTAGGAAGCAGTTCTTC. It codes for CASSIPGTSGRKQFF. Combining the CDR3 with reference TRBV11-3 and TRBJ2-1 gives the whole variable domain EAGVVQSPRYKIIEKKQPVAFWCNPISGHNTLYWYLQNLGQGPELLIRYENEEAVDDSQLPKDRFSAERLKGVDSTLKIQPAELGDSAVYLCASSIPGTSGRKQFFGPGTRLTVL.

The J gene is TRBJ1-5, the V gene TRBV29-1; possibly TRBD1 for D (5 bases). The germline gives CDR1 SQVTM, CDR2 ANQGSEA. This CDR3 region has 14 residues. The germline V and J ends were trimmed by 4 bases and 2 bases, with 12 bases remaining between them. The CDR3 loop reads CSVAEGMGNQPQHF. CDR3 sequence (DNA): TGCAGCGTTGCTGAGGGGATGGGCAATCAGCCCCAGCATTTT.

The gene calls are TRBV18 and TRBJ2-3; D not certain. Trimming stripped 5 bases from V and 4 bases from J, with 10 bases between. The CDR3 runs to 13 residues. CDR1 and CDR2 from the germline V gene are KGHSH and LQKENI. The CDR3 DNA is TGTGCCAGCTCATCCGACGCCCCAGATACGCAGTATTTT. It translates to CASSSDAPDTQYF.

This clone appeared once. J is TRBJ1-4 and V is TRBV11-3, with D perhaps TRBD1 (5 bases). Germline V gene sequence: CDR1 SGHNT, CDR2 YENEEA. The V gene lost 5 bases and the J gene lost 7 bases, with 14 bases spanning the gap. The CDR3 runs to 14 residues. The CDR3 reads CASSDGGVGEKLFF. The CDR3 DNA is TGTGCCAGCAGCGACGGGGGGGTAGGTGAAAAACTGTTTTTT.

This chain connects TRBV18 to TRBJ1-1; possibly TRBD1 for D (6 bases). The CDR3 has 14 residues. Germline CDR1 and CDR2: KGHSH and LQKENI. Trimming took off 3 bases at V and 4 bases at J, with 12 bases between the two ends. CDR3 nucleotide sequence: TGTGCCAGCTCACCGGCAGGGGTAGGCACTGAAGCTTTCTTT. Protein sequence: CASSPAGVGTEAFF.

This CDR3 reads CASSSVAGDQPQHF. The CDR3 coding sequence is TGTGCCAGTAGTTCGGTGGCAGGGGATCAGCCCCAGCATTTT. The chain joins TRBV19 to TRBJ1-5, with a possible D match to TRBD1 (6 bases). CDR3 length: 14 residues. Germline loops: CDR1 LNHDA, CDR2 SQIVND (reference sequence). The germline V and J ends were trimmed by 5 bases and 5 bases, with 13 bases remaining between them.